This T cell receptor (beta chain) was documented in a study of circulating and synovial CD4+ cells in juvenile arthritis. General observations from the study: The pathogenic-like versus bulk T cell difference escaped Vbeta family analysis. These repertoires were less diverse than bulk blood CD4 repertoires.

The CDR3 runs to 13 residues. The V gene lost 5 bases and the J gene lost 4 bases, with 8 bases spanning the gap. In germline, CDR1 is SGHAT, CDR2 FQDESV (reference sequence). Patients with active juvenile idiopathic arthritis donated these samples. Sequencing used immunoSEQ multiplex PCR; TCRdb keeps in-frame clones, though not all of them. Of approximately 15,000 clones listed, around nine tenths are singletons. Regarding this clone: Its antigen is as yet unknown.

The sequence derives from a human donor with juvenile idiopathic arthritis. The rearrangement joins TRBV11-1 to TRBJ2-2, with a weak D call TRBD1 (5 bases). Sequencing used CD4+ T cells from blood. This CDR3 is CASSPDTTGELFF. The CDR3 DNA is TGTGCCAGCAGCCCGGACACCACCGGGGAGCTGTTTTTT.